The rows below give T cell receptor beta chains drawn from one sample of a study of OX40 agonist ivuxolimab in advanced cancers. Assay: immunoSEQ multiplex PCR; the TCRdb copy retains only in-frame clones and omits some. Here the sample spans 50,000 to 55,000 clones, 84% being singletons. The source was CD4+ or CD8+ T cells sorted from blood, collected in a trial of the OX40 agonist ivuxolimab. These receptors were obtained from an adult with an advanced solid tumor such as melanoma, head and neck, liver or kidney cancer. Both conserved end residues are part of each CDR3. The D gene is left open where the match is weak. Clone size, where shown, is once, few, many, or a class for clones that have expanded.

j_call cdr3_length d_call clone_size v_call cdr3_aa cdr3_nt
TRBJ2-7 17 TRBD1 NA TRBV2 CASSETGVGTGYLEQYF TGTGCCAGCAGTGAAACAGGTGTGGGGACAGGGTATCTCGAGCAGTACTTC
TRBJ1-4 12 NA NA TRBV28 CASLGINEKLFF TGTGCCAGCCTAGGGATTAATGAAAAACTGTTTTTT
TRBJ2-7 14 TRBD2 NA TRBV7-6 CASSLGPSGSEQYF TGTGCCAGCAGCTTAGGGCCTAGCGGGAGCGAGCAGTACTTC
TRBJ2-3 13 NA NA TRBV7-9 CASSPVWGLVQYF TGTGCCAGCAGCCCAGTGTGGGGACTGGTGCAGTATTTT
TRBJ2-7 13 NA NA TRBV5-1 CASSLGSTYEQYF TGCGCCAGCAGCTTGGGGAGCACCTACGAGCAGTACTTC
TRBJ2-3 14 TRBD2 NA TRBV28 CASSLLAGADTQYF TGTGCCAGCAGTTTACTAGCGGGAGCAGATACGCAGTATTTT
TRBJ2-1 16 TRBD2 NA TRBV6-6 CASWTSGITTDNEQFF TGTGCCAGCTGGACTAGCGGGATCACTACGGACAATGAGCAGTTCTTC
TRBJ2-1 15 TRBD1 NA TRBV7-6 CASSITGTGLNEQFF TGTGCCAGCAGCATTACCGGGACAGGGCTCAATGAGCAGTTCTTC
TRBJ2-7 14 NA NA TRBV19 CASSSGPQGLEQYF TGTGCCAGTAGCTCCGGGCCACAGGGTCTAGAGCAGTACTTC
TRBJ1-4 15 TRBD1 NA TRBV5-5 CASSLGGTANEKLFF TGTGCCAGCAGCTTGGGCGGGACAGCTAATGAAAAACTGTTTTTT
TRBJ2-1 15 TRBD1 few TRBV7-2 CASSFWTGGYNEQFF TGTGCCAGCAGCTTTTGGACAGGGGGCTACAATGAGCAGTTCTTC
TRBJ1-3 13 NA few TRBV7-2 CASSLKGSNTIYF TGTGCCAGCAGCTTGAAGGGGTCGAACACCATATATTTT
TRBJ1-5 14 NA NA TRBV28 CASSLGQSNQPQHF TGTGCCAGCAGTTTAGGACAGAGCAATCAGCCCCAGCATTTT
TRBJ2-2 16 TRBD2 NA TRBV5-1 CASSLGAGVDTGELFF TGCGCCAGCAGCTTGGGGGCGGGAGTGGACACCGGGGAGCTGTTTTTT
TRBJ2-1 15 NA NA TRBV5-4 CASSLAAGAVNEQFF TGTGCCAGCAGCTTGGCGGCGGGGGCGGTCAATGAGCAGTTCTTC
TRBJ2-7 16 NA NA TRBV23-1 CASSQSGRAMPYEQYF TGCGCCAGCAGTCAATCGGGCAGGGCGATGCCCTACGAGCAGTACTTC
TRBJ2-1 15 TRBD2 NA TRBV5-4 CASSSAGVLTGEQFF TGTGCCAGCAGCTCAGCGGGAGTGTTAACTGGTGAGCAGTTCTTC
TRBJ2-7 13 TRBD2 few TRBV7-2 CASSFGGRGEQYF TGTGCCAGCAGCTTTGGCGGGAGGGGGGAGCAGTACTTC
TRBJ1-6 16 NA NA TRBV30 CAWSLDMVGYNSPLHF TGTGCCTGGAGCCTGGACATGGTTGGGTATAATTCACCCCTCCACTTT
TRBJ2-7 14 NA once TRBV2 CASSESLVGLEQYF TGTGCCAGCAGTGAATCGTTAGTAGGACTCGAGCAGTACTTC
TRBJ2-2 15 TRBD2 NA TRBV28 CASSFTGEGTGELFF TGTGCCAGCAGTTTTACCGGGGAGGGCACCGGGGAGCTGTTTTTT
TRBJ2-7 14 NA NA TRBV5-6 CASSPVVSVYEQYF TGTGCCAGCAGCCCCGTGGTGAGTGTTTACGAGCAGTACTTC
TRBJ1-6 15 NA NA TRBV5-4 CASSFTTGNNSPLHF TGTGCCAGCAGCTTCACAACAGGGAATAATTCACCCCTCCACTTT
TRBJ2-5 14 NA NA TRBV11-3 CASSLVSLQGTQYF TGTGCCAGCAGCTTAGTGTCCCTCCAGGGGACCCAGTACTTC
TRBJ1-2 13 NA NA TRBV6-1 CAPPGGADYGYTF TGTGCCCCACCGGGGGGGGCGGACTATGGCTACACCTTC
TRBJ2-5 14 NA NA TRBV12-5 CASAADRIQETQYF TGTGCTAGTGCCGCGGACAGAATACAAGAGACCCAGTACTTC
TRBJ2-7 18 TRBD2 NA TRBV11-3 CASSLGLAGRQVPYEQYF TGTGCCAGCAGCTTAGGGCTAGCGGGACGACAGGTTCCCTACGAGCAGTACTTC
TRBJ1-1 12 NA NA TRBV27 CASSTRTAKAFF TGTGCCAGCAGTACCAGGACAGCCAAAGCTTTCTTT
TRBJ1-5 16 NA medium-sized TRBV19 CASRVSPAWPNQPQHF TGTGCCAGTCGAGTATCCCCAGCTTGGCCTAATCAGCCCCAGCATTTT